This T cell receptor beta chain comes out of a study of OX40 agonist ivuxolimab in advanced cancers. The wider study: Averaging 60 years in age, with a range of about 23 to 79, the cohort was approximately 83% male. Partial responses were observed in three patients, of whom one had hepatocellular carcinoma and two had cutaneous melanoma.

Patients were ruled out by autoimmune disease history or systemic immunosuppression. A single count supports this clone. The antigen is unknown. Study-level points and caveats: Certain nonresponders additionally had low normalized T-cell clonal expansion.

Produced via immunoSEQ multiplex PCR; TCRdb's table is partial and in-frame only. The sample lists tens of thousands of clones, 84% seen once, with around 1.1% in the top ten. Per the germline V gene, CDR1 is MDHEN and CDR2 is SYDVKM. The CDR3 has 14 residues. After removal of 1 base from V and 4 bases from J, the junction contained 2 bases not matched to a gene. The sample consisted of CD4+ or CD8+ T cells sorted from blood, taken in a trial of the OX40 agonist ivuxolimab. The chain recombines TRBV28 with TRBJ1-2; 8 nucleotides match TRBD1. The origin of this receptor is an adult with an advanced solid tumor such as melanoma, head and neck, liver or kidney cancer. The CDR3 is CASSLSGGRYGYTF. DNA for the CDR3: TGTGCCAGCAGTTTATCAGGGGGCCGCTATGGCTACACCTTC.